This paragraph covers one T cell receptor (beta chain) sequence. The antigen this receptor binds is unknown. The sample holds no much larger clone one base away, and base qualities are not on file. This sample was taken from a study of shared clonotypes between healthy human individuals (dated by TCRdb to about 2020). Describing the broader study: The cohort included a few men and a couple of women between 18 and 49 years of age. For each donor, three plates each were used for CD4 naive and CD4 memory, two plates were used for CD8 naive, and one plate was used for CD8 memory. To estimate repertoire size and how much clonotypes are shared between individuals, the study performed deep sequencing of blood TCR repertoires from five healthy adults. Per donor, leukapheresis produced somewhere between about 0.94 and 8.9 billion PBMCs. Libraries were prepared and TCR repertoires were sequenced by different laboratories using diverse techniques, in order to increase sequencing depth and limit assay-specific biases. What the authors observed across the whole study: Pairwise subsampling indicated that sequencing depth was expected to affect the degree of clonotype sharing among donors. Rarefaction of sorted-subset datasets indicated incomplete sequencing despite the large sequencing depth. The genetic and exposure-history diversity represented was limited by the small number of donors. Approximately 4.8% of naive CD4, 3.5% of naive CD8, about 2.5% of memory CD4, and less than 0.45% of memory CD8 clonotypes were shared across several donors. Higher generation probabilities were observed for clonotypes shared by all four sorted-subset donors than for non-shared clonotypes. Larger estimated clonotype richness was generally found for naive subsets than for memory subsets. Sampling was restricted to blood, and TCR repertoires in tissue are likely to differ from TCR repertoires in blood.

CDR1 and CDR2, per the germline V gene, are SNHLY and FYNNEI. Relative to germline, V is missing 7 bases and J is missing 1 base, with 6 bases of the junction outside any gene match. The CDR3 holds 15 amino acids from the cysteine to the phenylalanine. The entry retains the CDR3 DNA only, 45 bases that are in frame from base 1. The donors were healthy, HIV-negative adults who had no recently reported acute infections or vaccinations. All donors were Caucasian adults living in Nashville, Tennessee, USA. CD4+ T cells were enriched by magnetic negative selection; naive cells were then positively selected on CD45RA, and the negative fraction formed the memory subset. After blood collection by leukapheresis, PBMCs were isolated using Ficoll-Histopaque density gradient centrifugation and then cryopreserved in the vapor phase of liquid nitrogen. Analytical flow cytometry was used to check the purity and quantity of each magnetically sorted T cell population. Genomic DNA was isolated from every sorted fraction and measured by UV absorbance on a Nanodrop 2000c.

Using the deep immunoSEQ assay, TCR CDR3 regions were amplified from genomic DNA by multiplex PCR. Extracted genomic DNA from each cell subset was distributed evenly across all wells of several immunoSEQ 96-well plates, and each plate was treated as a replicate. Each replicate PCR for sorted subsets received around 200 ng genomic DNA, equal to roughly 30,000 T cell genomes. The purified libraries were quantified using a Qubit 3.0 fluorometer, sized with a Bioanalyzer 2100, and then quantified again using the KAPA Library Quantification kit. Each immunoSEQ 96-well plate was sequenced on its own single-read 150-cycle Illumina NextSeq 550 flow cell. Under the source paper's analysis protocol: The immunoSEQ output contained only junctional sequences without quality scores, so filtering could not match that applied to full-length reads. Sequences were annotated with PyIR, a Python wrapper for IgBLAST v1.9, and V/J genes and CDR3 were assigned using IMGT germline references. Reads were filtered out if the reads had weak V/J assignments (E-value above 1e-6), no CDR3, stop codons, out-of-frame junctions, or ambiguous translated residues. A V3J clonotype was defined by an identical inferred V gene, J gene, and CDR3 amino acid sequence. To compute the percentage overlap between repertoires, the number of shared unique clonotypes was divided by the size of the smaller repertoire. Richness of each repertoire was evaluated using RTK rarefaction, the Chao1 estimator, and Recon v2.1 estimates of unobserved clonotypes. Generation probabilities were computed with OLGA for all TCRbeta clonotypes obtained by the gDNA method from several donors. Here the immuneACCESS table is served through TCRdb, limited to in-frame sequences with V and J called. Missing clones are a known gap in these copies; in checked studies unresolved V genes cover under half, and the rest lacks a known reason. The V and J calls and the clone size are those of that table, but D and trimming were determined from the DNA. For this sample the table gives about 2.4 million clones, of which roughly 93% were detected only once. Of the sample, 0.36% is held by the ten largest clones.

The sequencing input was naive CD4+ T cells from PBMCs. In light of the paper, this sample's cell subset or site label describes: CD45RA+ positively selected. Recombination linked TRBV2 to TRBJ2-2; TRBD2 agrees with 7 junctional bases. The receptor was isolated from a man aged 18 to 29 in good health. Some clones in this sample may be carry-over from other donors' samples. The CDR3 here reads CASTYGGMNTGELFF. In nucleotide form, the sequence is TGTGCCAGCACCTACGGGGGGATGAACACCGGGGAGCTGTTTTTT.